A selection of T cell receptor beta chains follows, all from one sample in a study of identical twins. TCRdb ran MiXCR on the 5' RACE reads and lists one entry per CDR3 protein. The sample includes about 520,000 distinct CDR3 sequences, roughly 21% of them seen just once. These data were also filed under a second study, of T cells expressing NK-cell markers.

The material sequenced was CD4+ T cells sorted from blood. The receptors come from a woman aged 18-30 years in good health. CDR3s include the opening cysteine and the closing phenylalanine or tryptophan. Each record gives: V gene, J gene, D gene, clone size, CDR3 DNA, CDR3 protein. D genes are given only for firm matches. A clone size is listed for some rows: how often the clone was seen (once, few, many), or a class if it is expanded.

V: TRBV13; J: TRBJ2-1; D: -; size: few; DNA: TGTGCCAGCAGCCCTCCCGAGGGGGGGTTCTACAATGAGCAGTTCTTC; CDR3: CASSPPEGGFYNEQFF
V: TRBV9; J: TRBJ2-4; D: -; size: few; DNA: TGTGCCAGCAGCGTAGGCTCGGAAAACATTCAGTACTTC; CDR3: CASSVGSENIQYF
V: TRBV12-5; J: TRBJ1-6; D: -; size: -; DNA: TGTGCTAGTGGTTTGGTGGGTTCACCCCTCCACTTT; CDR3: CASGLVGSPLHF
V: TRBV7-2; J: TRBJ2-7; D: -; size: few; DNA: TGTGCCAGCAGCCTCCCAAACCTGAACAGGAACGCTCTGGAGCAGTACTTC; CDR3: CASSLPNLNRNALEQYF
V: TRBV20-1; J: TRBJ1-5; D: TRBD1; size: -; DNA: TGCAGTGCTAGAGATCAGACACAGGGGTGGGATCAGCCCCAGCATTTT; CDR3: CSARDQTQGWDQPQHF
V: TRBV20-1; J: TRBJ1-1; D: -; size: many; DNA: TGCAAAGGGGCAGGCAGCATTAGGACTGAAGCTTTCTTT; CDR3: CKGAGSIRTEAFF
V: TRBV18; J: TRBJ1-5; D: TRBD1; size: -; DNA: TGTGCCAGCTCACATTCTGGACAGGGGACTGGACAGCCCCAGCATTTT; CDR3: CASSHSGQGTGQPQHF
V: TRBV11-2; J: TRBJ1-2; D: -; size: -; DNA: TGTGCCAGCAGCCCAGAAAGGGATAATGGCTACACCTTC; CDR3: CASSPERDNGYTF
V: TRBV3-1; J: TRBJ2-2; D: -; size: -; DNA: TGTGCCAGCAGCCAAGGAGGGAGGGGGTCGACCACCGGGGAGCTGTTTTTT; CDR3: CASSQGGRGSTTGELFF
V: TRBV7-2; J: TRBJ2-5; D: -; size: few; DNA: TGTGCCAGCAGCCGCGGGGGCGGCCAAGAGACCCAGTACTTC; CDR3: CASSRGGGQETQYF
V: TRBV12-3/TRBV12-4; J: TRBJ2-1; D: -; size: many; DNA: TGTGCCAGCAGTTTAACCGACAATGAGCAGTTCTTC; CDR3: CASSLTDNEQFF
V: TRBV11-3; J: TRBJ1-5; D: -; size: few; DNA: TGTGCCAGCAGCTCCCGGTTCGGGGAGCCCCAGCATTTT; CDR3: CASSSRFGEPQHF
V: TRBV20-1; J: TRBJ2-3; D: TRBD2; size: -; DNA: TGCAGTGCTAGAGCACTAGCGGCCCTAGATACGCAGTATTTT; CDR3: CSARALAALDTQYF
V: TRBV3-1; J: TRBJ2-7; D: TRBD2; size: -; DNA: TGTGCCTGCAGCTCACGAGCGGGGGACCCCTACGAGCAGTACTTC; CDR3: CACSSRAGDPYEQYF
V: TRBV12-3/TRBV12-4; J: TRBJ1-5; D: -; size: few; DNA: TGTGCCAGCACCCCAACAGGGTCTGGCAATCAGCCCCAGCATTTT; CDR3: CASTPTGSGNQPQHF
V: TRBV29-1; J: TRBJ2-4; D: TRBD2; size: once; DNA: TGCAGCGTCCTCCGGGAGGCGAAAAACATTCAGTACTTC; CDR3: CSVLREAKNIQYF
V: TRBV12-3/TRBV12-4; J: TRBJ2-6; D: -; size: -; DNA: TGTGCCACCCAGCCCCAGGGCATCCGGGCCGGGGCCAACGTCCTGACTTTC; CDR3: CATQPQGIRAGANVLTF
V: TRBV14; J: TRBJ2-1; D: TRBD2; size: -; DNA: TGTGCCAGCAGCCCGAGATCTAGCGGGAGGTCCCTTCTGTTCTTC; CDR3: CASSPRSSGRSLLFF
V: TRBV29-1; J: TRBJ2-7; D: -; size: -; DNA: TGCAGCGTTGACCCTTCTCGCTCCGGGAAGCAGTACTTC; CDR3: CSVDPSRSGKQYF
V: TRBV18; J: TRBJ1-2; D: -; size: -; DNA: TGTGCCAGCTCACACACGGATCCCCCTAGCTATGGCTACACCTTC; CDR3: CASSHTDPPSYGYTF
V: TRBV7-6; J: TRBJ2-5; D: TRBD2; size: -; DNA: TGTGCCAGCAGCCCGACTAGCAACCAAGAGACCCAGTACTTC; CDR3: CASSPTSNQETQYF
V: TRBV7-6; J: TRBJ2-2; D: TRBD1; size: -; DNA: TGTGCCAGCAGCTTTTCAAGACAGGGGGGTATGCCCGGGGAGCTGTTTTTT; CDR3: CASSFSRQGGMPGELFF
V: TRBV28; J: TRBJ2-5; D: TRBD1; size: -; DNA: TGTGCCAGCAGTTTCAATCGGGGACAGCCTACCCAAGAGACCCAGTACTTC; CDR3: CASSFNRGQPTQETQYF
V: TRBV29-1; J: TRBJ1-1; D: TRBD1; size: few; DNA: TGCAGCGTTAGTAGGGACAGGAACACTGAAGCTTTCTTT; CDR3: CSVSRDRNTEAFF
V: TRBV7-2; J: TRBJ2-7; D: TRBD2; size: many; DNA: TGTGCCAGCAGCCCGGGACTAGCGGAGATCTACGAGCAGTACTTC; CDR3: CASSPGLAEIYEQYF
V: TRBV10-3; J: TRBJ1-1; D: -; size: -; DNA: TGTGCCATCAGCCGGGACACAATGAACACTGAAGCTTTCTTT; CDR3: CAISRDTMNTEAFF
V: TRBV20-1; J: TRBJ2-7; D: -; size: -; DNA: TGCAGTGCTAGAGATCTCGGCTACGAGCAGTACTTC; CDR3: CSARDLGYEQYF
V: TRBV11-1; J: TRBJ2-7; D: TRBD2; size: -; DNA: TGTGCCAGCAGCTTAGGAGATAGCGCGCTAGCGGTCTCCTACGAGCAGTACTTC; CDR3: CASSLGDSALAVSYEQYF
V: TRBV20-1; J: TRBJ2-2; D: TRBD2; size: many; DNA: TGCAGTGCCCCTAGCGGGGGGAACACCGGGGAGCTGTTTTTT; CDR3: CSAPSGGNTGELFF
V: TRBV6-1; J: TRBJ2-3; D: -; size: -; DNA: TGTGCCAGCAGTGAAGCGGGCGGGACACCCTTAGATACGCAGTATTTT; CDR3: CASSEAGGTPLDTQYF
V: TRBV20-1; J: TRBJ1-5; D: TRBD1; size: many; DNA: TGCAGTGCTAGCCAGGACAGGGATCAGCCCCAGCATTTT; CDR3: CSASQDRDQPQHF
V: TRBV12-3/TRBV12-4; J: TRBJ2-7; D: -; size: few; DNA: TGTGCCAGCAGTTTAGGGGAGTCGGAAGACTCCTACGAGCAGTACTTC; CDR3: CASSLGESEDSYEQYF
V: TRBV12-3/TRBV12-4; J: TRBJ2-7; D: -; size: few; DNA: TGTGCCAGCAGTTATACCGGGACCCCAGAGGAGCAGTACTTC; CDR3: CASSYTGTPEEQYF
V: TRBV4-3; J: TRBJ2-7; D: TRBD2; size: -; DNA: TGCGCCAGCAGCCAACTACTAGCGGGGCCCTACGAGCAGTACTTC; CDR3: CASSQLLAGPYEQYF
V: TRBV30; J: TRBJ1-4; D: -; size: few; DNA: TGTGCCTGGAGTGTACACGAAAAACTGTTTTTT; CDR3: CAWSVHEKLFF
V: TRBV6-1; J: TRBJ2-3; D: -; size: -; DNA: TGTGCCAGCAGGAGACTCCCAGATACGCAGTATTTT; CDR3: CASRRLPDTQYF
V: TRBV3-1; J: TRBJ1-6; D: -; size: many; DNA: TGTGCCAGCAGTCGGGGTAATTCACCCCTCCACTTT; CDR3: CASSRGNSPLHF
V: TRBV7-7; J: TRBJ2-1; D: TRBD2; size: -; DNA: TGTGCTAGCAGCCCCGGGACTAGCGGTTGGAGCTCCTACAATGAGCAGTTCTTC; CDR3: CASSPGTSGWSSYNEQFF
V: TRBV20-1; J: TRBJ1-5; D: -; size: -; DNA: TGCAGTGGATCCGAGCCCACGGTTAATCAGCCCCAGCATTTT; CDR3: CSGSEPTVNQPQHF
V: TRBV4-1; J: TRBJ1-4; D: -; size: -; DNA: TGCGCCAGCAGCCAACGGGTAAATGAAAAACTGTTTTTT; CDR3: CASSQRVNEKLFF
V: TRBV12-3/TRBV12-4; J: TRBJ1-6; D: TRBD1; size: few; DNA: TGTGCCAGCAGTCCCGGGACAGGGGTTTCACCCCTCCACTTT; CDR3: CASSPGTGVSPLHF
V: TRBV24-1; J: TRBJ2-1; D: -; size: few; DNA: TGTGCCACCAGTGATTCGACAGCGGACAATGAGCAGTTCTTC; CDR3: CATSDSTADNEQFF
V: TRBV6-1; J: TRBJ2-1; D: -; size: few; DNA: TGTGCCAGCAGCCCCCTAGCGACTAGCTCCTACAATGAGCAGTTCTTC; CDR3: CASSPLATSSYNEQFF
V: TRBV3-1; J: TRBJ1-1; D: -; size: -; DNA: TGTGCCAGCAGCCAAGATTGGAGCACTGAAGCTTTCTTT; CDR3: CASSQDWSTEAFF
V: TRBV6-5; J: TRBJ2-7; D: TRBD2; size: -; DNA: TGTGCCAGCAGTTATGGGCTAGCGGGAGGGTCCTACGAGCAGTACTTC; CDR3: CASSYGLAGGSYEQYF
V: TRBV10-3; J: TRBJ1-5; D: -; size: few; DNA: TGTGCCATCAGTAGGGACGGTAGCAATCAGCCCCAGCATTTT; CDR3: CAISRDGSNQPQHF
V: TRBV5-1; J: TRBJ1-1; D: -; size: few; DNA: TGCGCCAGCAGTTCAAGCCGGGGGAACACTGAAGCTTTCTTT; CDR3: CASSSSRGNTEAFF
V: TRBV7-3; J: TRBJ2-1; D: -; size: -; DNA: TGTGCCAGCAGCTTAATGGGGACGGCTACGAATGAGCAGTTCTTC; CDR3: CASSLMGTATNEQFF
V: TRBV20-1; J: TRBJ1-5; D: -; size: -; DNA: TGCAGTGCTAGAGATCCTAGGGGTAGGCAGCCCCAGCATTTT; CDR3: CSARDPRGRQPQHF
V: TRBV2; J: TRBJ2-1; D: TRBD2; size: -; DNA: TGTGCCAGCATCTCAGGGGGACTAGCGGGAGACGGGCAGTTCTTC; CDR3: CASISGGLAGDGQFF